These T cell receptor beta chains were read from a single sample in a study of CD8+ T cells in alopecia areata. The table came from immunoSEQ multiplex PCR; TCRdb's copy has only in-frame clones and leaves some out. The data show around 210,000 clones, over 60% seen once. Sequencing used CD4+ T cells sorted from blood, obtained at week 4, from a patient treated with tofacitinib. These receptors were obtained from a human donor with alopecia areata. Both conserved end residues are part of each CDR3. The order of the fields is J gene, clone size, V gene, D gene, CDR3 DNA, CDR3 protein. A D gene is named only where the DNA matches it firmly. Clone size is shown for a subset of rows, as once, few, many or a class of expanded clone.

TRBJ2-5 . TRBV29-1 TRBD2 TGCAGCGTTGGCGTAGCGGGGGGCCGGGAGACCCAGTACTTC CSVGVAGGRETQYF
TRBJ2-5 . TRBV6-6 . TGTGCCAGCAGCGGGACTTCGGAGACCCAGTACTTC CASSGTSETQYF
TRBJ1-1 . TRBV7-9 . TGTGCCAGCAGCCTAACTCGTGGGAACACTGAAGCTTTCTTT CASSLTRGNTEAFF
TRBJ1-6 . TRBV5-4 . TGTGCCAGCAGCTTGGATTTGCAAAATTCACCCCTCCACTTT CASSLDLQNSPLHF
TRBJ1-2 . TRBV5-1 . TGCGCCAGCAGCGAAGATAACTATGGCTACACCTTC CASSEDNYGYTF
TRBJ2-5 . TRBV6-5 . TGTGCCAGCAGACGGGATCCCGGGACCCAGTACTTC CASRRDPGTQYF
TRBJ2-1 . TRBV5-1 . TGCGCCAGCAGGTTATCGGGGGATGAGCAGTTCTTC CASRLSGDEQFF
TRBJ2-3 . TRBV29-1 TRBD2 TGCAGCGTAACGATCGGGGGGTCTAGCACAGATACGCAGTATTTT CSVTIGGSSTDTQYF
TRBJ2-4 once TRBV5-1 TRBD2 TGCGCCAGCAGCTTGGAAGCGGGGGGACCCAAAAACATTCAGTACTTC CASSLEAGGPKNIQYF
TRBJ1-2 . TRBV10-3 . TGTGCCATCAGTGAGTCGACAGTATCCAACTATGGCTACACCTTC CAISESTVSNYGYTF
TRBJ2-3 once TRBV7-9 . TGTGCCAGCAGCTTCTCCCCGCAGGGCCTAGATACGCAGTATTTT CASSFSPQGLDTQYF
TRBJ1-4 . TRBV4-3 . TGCGCCAGCAGCCAATCCCAAGGTCTGGAAAAACTGTTTTTT CASSQSQGLEKLFF
TRBJ2-5 few TRBV5-1 . TGCGCCAGCAGCTTAGGTAGAGGAGCCCAAGAGACCCAGTACTTC CASSLGRGAQETQYF
TRBJ2-2 few TRBV18 . TGTGCCAGCTCAGGGGAGAACACCGGGGAGCTGTTTTTT CASSGENTGELFF
TRBJ2-1 . TRBV18 . TGTGCCAGCTCACCAGGGGTCCGCCATCCGTTCTTC CASSPGVRHPFF
TRBJ1-5 . TRBV30 TRBD1 TGTGCCTGGAGTCGGACAGGGGCAGGTCAGCCCCAGCATTTT CAWSRTGAGQPQHF
TRBJ2-3 . TRBV5-4 . TGTGCCAGCAGCTTGGCCCCGGGGGCGGGCACAGATACGCAGTATTTT CASSLAPGAGTDTQYF
TRBJ2-7 few TRBV7-2 . TGTGCCAGCAGCCCGGGACCCAATGACGAGCAGTACTTC CASSPGPNDEQYF
TRBJ2-4 medium-sized TRBV6-6 . TGTGCCAGCGGACCAGGAAACCCCCCGAAAAACATTCAGTACTTC CASGPGNPPKNIQYF
TRBJ1-2 . TRBV30 . TGTGCCTGGAACCTACAGGGAGATGGTGGCTACACCTTC CAWNLQGDGGYTF
TRBJ2-7 . TRBV6-6 . TGTGCCAGCAGCACCCCCGAGGTTAACGAGCAGTACTTC CASSTPEVNEQYF
TRBJ2-2 few TRBV5-1 . TGCGCCAGCAGCTTCCAGGGTTTGGCCGGGGAGCTGTTTTTT CASSFQGLAGELFF
TRBJ2-7 . TRBV15 . TGTGCCACCAGCAGAGAGAGGGGGGGACTTTCGTACGAGCAGTACTTC CATSRERGGLSYEQYF
TRBJ2-6 . TRBV2 TRBD1 TGTGCCAGCACCCTAGGGGGCCCGGCCGTCCTGACTTTC CASTLGGPAVLTF
TRBJ2-5 . TRBV7-9 . TGTGCCAGCACCTTCCCAGGGGAGGGAGAGACCCAGTACTTC CASTFPGEGETQYF
TRBJ2-7 . TRBV6-5 TRBD2 TGTGCCAGCAGTTACTCGGTAGCGGGGTGGTCCTACGAGCAGTACTTC CASSYSVAGWSYEQYF
TRBJ1-4 . TRBV29-1 . TGCAGCGTTGATACAGGGACAAATGAAAAACTGTTTTTT CSVDTGTNEKLFF
TRBJ2-7 . TRBV5-1 . TGCGCCAGCAGCACAACAATAACCCCCGAGCAGTACTTC CASSTTITPEQYF
TRBJ2-5 . TRBV5-1 . TGCGCCAGCAGCTTGGGAAGCCGGGAGACCCAGTACTTC CASSLGSRETQYF
TRBJ2-1 few TRBV11-1 TRBD1 TGTGCCAGCAGGTTCGACAGGGGGATTTACAATGAGCAGTTCTTC CASRFDRGIYNEQFF
TRBJ2-1 . TRBV7-2 TRBD2 TGTGCCAGCAGCCCAATAGCGGGTCTCTACAATGAGCAGTTCTTC CASSPIAGLYNEQFF
TRBJ1-6 . TRBV4-2 . TGTGCCAGCAGCCAAGCCAGAGGTTCACCCCTCCACTTT CASSQARGSPLHF
TRBJ1-3 . TRBV30 . TGTGCCTGGAATGAAAAAGGATTATCTGGAAACACCATATATTTT CAWNEKGLSGNTIYF
TRBJ2-5 . TRBV30 TRBD2 TGTGCCTGGAATTCGGGACTAGCGGGCGGGGAGACCCAGTACTTC CAWNSGLAGGETQYF
TRBJ2-1 . TRBV9 TRBD2 TGTGCCAGCAGCGAGGGTAGCGGGGGCTACAATGAGCAGTTCTTC CASSEGSGGYNEQFF
TRBJ1-5 . TRBV5-4 . TGTGCCAGCAGCTTGGCCGGTGGGGAAGGAAGCAATCAGCCCCAGCATTTT CASSLAGGEGSNQPQHF
TRBJ2-3 . TRBV15 . TGTGCCACCAGCGCCGCACCCACAGATACGCAGTATTTT CATSAAPTDTQYF
TRBJ1-5 . TRBV6-6 . TGTGCCACCCACGGATTTAGAGGACAGCCCCAGCATTTT CATHGFRGQPQHF
TRBJ1-5 . TRBV4-1 . TGCGCCAGCAGCCTATTCTTCGGGGAGGACAATCAGCCCCAGCATTTT CASSLFFGEDNQPQHF
TRBJ2-5 . TRBV4-2 . TGTGCCAGCAGCCAAGATGGAGGCGAGACCCAGTACTTC CASSQDGGETQYF
TRBJ2-3 . TRBV15 TRBD2 TGTGCCACCAGCTCAGGACTAGCGGGGGGAGCAGATACGCAGTATTTT CATSSGLAGGADTQYF
TRBJ2-7 few TRBV6-1 TRBD1 TGTGCCAGCAGTGAGAACAGGGGGCTGGAGGAGCAGTACTTC CASSENRGLEEQYF
TRBJ1-2 . TRBV7-9 . TGTGCCAGCAGCTTTTTTGGCGGAGAGTTTGGCTACACCTTC CASSFFGGEFGYTF
TRBJ2-1 . TRBV27 . TGTGCCAGCAGTTTATCGCTAGTAGCCTCGGAGTTATGGCAGTTCTTC CASSLSLVASELWQFF